Presented here are 27 T cell receptor beta chains from one specimen sequenced in a study of response to subunit inactivated influenza vaccine. MiXCR was run by TCRdb on the RT-PCR reads, yielding one entry per CDR3 protein. This sample yields 500,000 to 550,000 distinct CDR3 sequences, of which 6.5% to 8% are seen a single time; about an eighth belongs to the top ten. This specimen consisted of PBMCs from blood, obtained less than 30 months after vaccination. All receptors derive from a man aged 45-69 years who received an inactivated influenza vaccine.

This clonotype was seen only a few times. The chain combines TRBV27 with TRBJ2-5, with TRBD1 matching over 7 bases. The V segment lost 2 bases and the J segment 4 bases; nucleotides outside the gene matches: 4. The CDR3 covers 14 residues. The germline gives CDR1 MNHEY, CDR2 SMNVEV (reference sequence). The DNA for the CDR3 is TGTGCCAGCAGTTTAACCCCAGGGGGAGAGACCCAGTACTTC. It yields the protein CASSLTPGGETQYF.

This clonotype was seen ten or more times. V and J are TRBV7-2 and TRBJ2-2; D may match TRBD1 or TRBD2 (5 bases each). The CDR3 runs to 13 residues. Germline CDR1 and CDR2: SGHTA and FQGNSA. V dropped 5 bases and J dropped 5 bases, with 9 bases sitting between them. The CDR3 region has the DNA TGTGCCAGCAGCCCAGGGAGAACCGGGGAGCTGTTTTTT. Translating it yields CASSPGRTGELFF.

In its sample, this clonotype was seen a few times. The chain links TRBV18 to TRBJ2-4; D is ambiguous. Trimming took off 3 bases at V and 2 bases at J, with 11 bases between the two ends. The CDR3 totals 15 residues. The germline CDR1 and CDR2 sequences are KGHSH and LQKENI. This CDR3 reads CASSPGLQTKNIQYF. CDR3 DNA: TGTGCCAGCTCACCGGGCCTTCAGACCAAAAACATTCAGTACTTC. The full variable domain, in which reference TRBV18 and TRBJ2-4 provide the parts outside the CDR3, is NAGVMQNPRHLVRRRGQEARLRCSPMKGHSHVYWYRQLPEEGLKFMVYLQKENIIDESGMPKERFSAEFPKEGPSILRIQQVVRGDSAAYFCASSPGLQTKNIQYFGAGTRLSVL.

The chain carries TRBV3-1 and TRBJ2-7, with D perhaps given as TRBD1 or TRBD2 (5 bases each). Trimming removed 0 bases from V and 4 bases from J, with 19 bases in between. From germline, CDR1 is LGHDT and CDR2 YNNKEL (reference sequence). The CDR3 has 17 amino acids. CDR3: CASSQDALRLRGYEQYF. The DNA of the CDR3 is TGTGCCAGCAGCCAAGATGCGCTCCGACTAAGGGGTTACGAGCAGTACTTC.

This clonotype was found a few times. The chain links TRBV30 to TRBJ2-7; 9 bases map to TRBD1. The CDR3 covers 14 residues. The V segment lost 3 bases and the J segment 3 bases; nucleotides outside the gene matches: 6. Germline assignment: CDR1 GTSNPN and CDR2 SVGIG (reference sequence). CDR3: CAWRKQGAGYEQYF. In nucleotides, the CDR3 is TGTGCCTGGAGAAAACAGGGGGCTGGCTACGAGCAGTACTTC.

The CDR3, as DNA: TGTGCCATCCAACAGGCGGGTTCCTACGAGCAGTACTTC. Protein sequence: CAIQQAGSYEQYF. The genes are TRBV7-8 and TRBJ2-7; perhaps D is TRBD1 or TRBD2 (5 bases each). CDR1 SGHVS and CDR2 FQNEAQ come from the germline V gene. Trimming removed 10 bases from V and 1 base from J, with 14 bases in between. The CDR3 is 13 residues long.

This clonotype was observed many times. An end of the junction does not agree with germline; a read error may underlie this. The gene calls are TRBV4-2 and TRBJ1-1; D gene uncertain. This CDR3 spans 13 amino acids. CDR1 is LGHNA, CDR2 YNFKEQ, per germline. CDR3 protein: CASSQVSEADAFF. DNA of the CDR3: TGTGCCAGCAGCCAAGTTTCTGAGGCTGATGCTTTCTTT.

This clonotype came up many times. V usage is TRBV4-2 and J usage is TRBJ2-3; 8 positions agree with TRBD2. CDR1 and CDR2 (germline): LGHNA, YNFKEQ. This CDR3 comprises 15 residues. Germline trimming cut 4 bases from V and 3 bases from J; bases unmatched to any gene: 6. CDR3 in amino acids: CASSLGGAITDTQYF. The DNA of the CDR3 is TGTGCCAGCAGCCTCGGGGGGGCGATTACAGATACGCAGTATTTT.

This clonotype was seen only a few times. The rearrangement uses TRBV18 and TRBJ2-5, with D possibly TRBD2 on 5 matching bases. Germline CDR1 is KGHSH and CDR2 is LQKENI. The CDR3 spans 13 residues. V shed 3 bases and J shed 5 bases, with 10 bases lying between them. CDR3 sequence: CASSPSREETQYF. CDR3 sequence (DNA): TGTGCCAGCTCACCCAGTAGGGAGGAGACCCAGTACTTC.

J is TRBJ1-2 and V is TRBV9; a possible D gene is TRBD1 (5 bases). Germline loops: CDR1 SGDLS, CDR2 YYNGEE. The CDR3 extends over 18 amino acids. The V end was cut by 7 bases, the J end by 4 bases, with 29 bases between. CDR3 DNA: TGTGCCAGCCACGCACTATCGGGACGGAATCCGTTAACCTATGGCTACACCTTC. Protein product: CASHALSGRNPLTYGYTF.

This clonotype was detected a few times. The chain carries TRBV4-3 and TRBJ2-5; D is possibly TRBD1 (6 bases). Germline V gene data show CDR1 as LGHNA and CDR2 as YSLEER. The CDR3 length is 16 residues. V shed 0 bases and J shed 4 bases, with 15 bases lying between them. The CDR3 bases are TGCGCCAGCAGCCAAGATCGGTCGGGACATGGAGAGACCCAGTACTTC. It yields the protein CASSQDRSGHGETQYF.

This clonotype was detected a few times. The rearrangement uses TRBV20-1 and TRBJ2-3; the match to TRBD2 covers 9 bases. The junction had 7 bases not matched to a gene; V was cut back by 6 bases and J by 0 bases. The V gene's germline CDR1 is DFQATT and CDR2 SNEGSKA (reference sequence). This CDR3 comprises 15 residues. The CDR3 DNA reads as TGCAGTGCCCGGGCGGGGGGGCCGAGCACAGATACGCAGTATTTT. Encoded protein: CSARAGGPSTDTQYF.

Only a few counts were recorded for this clonotype. The chain is built from TRBV20-1 and TRBJ1-5; D is perhaps TRBD1 (5 bases). CDR1 and CDR2 (germline): DFQATT, SNEGSKA (reference sequence). There are 11 residues in the CDR3. Trimming took 5 bases from V and 10 from J, leaving 12 bases between them. CDR3 sequence reads: CSAQAGAPQHF. For the CDR3, the DNA is TGCAGTGCTCAGGCCGGGGCACCCCAGCATTTT.

The J gene is TRBJ2-1, the V gene TRBV4-3; D gene unclear. Per germline, CDR1 LGHNA and CDR2 YSLEER. CDR3 length: 13 residues. The V end was cut by 4 bases, the J end by 5 bases, with 9 bases between. The CDR3 here is CASSPRVDNEQFF. Written as DNA, the CDR3 is TGCGCCAGCAGCCCTAGAGTTGACAATGAGCAGTTCTTC.

The table lists this clonotype with many counts. The J gene is TRBJ2-7, the V gene TRBV12-3 or TRBV12-4, with 7 bases lining up with TRBD2. The CDR3 has 15 amino acids. The junction had 8 bases not matched to a gene; V was cut back by 5 bases and J by 1 base. In DNA, the CDR3 is TGTGCCAGCAGTAGGGAGGCGGGAGCATCCTACGAGCAGTACTTC. It encodes CASSREAGASYEQYF.

Worth noting for this clonotype: A read error may account for a junction end that differs from germline. The chain recombines TRBV3-1 with TRBJ2-2; D might be TRBD2 (7 bases). The CDR3 loop spans 13 amino acids. From germline, CDR1 is LGHDT and CDR2 YNNKEL (reference sequence). The CDR3 DNA is TGTGCCAGCAAGGGGGGGATCCCCGGGGGGCTGTTTTTT. This translates into CASKGGIPGGLFF.

The J gene is TRBJ2-5, the V gene TRBV7-2; D ambiguous. Trimming pared 5 bases from V and 3 bases from J, leaving 13 bases between. The CDR3 is 14 amino acids. The germline V gene encodes CDR1 SGHTA and CDR2 FQGNSA. This chain's CDR3 is CASSLQVREETQYF. The CDR3 bases are TGTGCCAGCAGCCTCCAGGTGCGTGAAGAGACCCAGTACTTC.

This clonotype was seen a handful of times. V usage is TRBV29-1 and J usage is TRBJ2-2; 8 bases line up with TRBD1. CDR3 length: 18 residues. Germline V gene lookup returns CDR1 SQVTM and CDR2 ANQGSEA. V lost 7 bases and J lost 0; bases outside the gene matches: 16. The CDR3 here is CSASPQGAGPANTGELFF. In DNA form, the CDR3 reads TGCAGCGCCTCCCCGCAGGGGGCGGGCCCCGCGAACACCGGGGAGCTGTTTTTT.

This clonotype was observed a few times. The genes are TRBV20-1 and TRBJ2-5, with 12 bases aligning to TRBD2. The ends lost 3 bases at V and 1 base at J; junction bases unmatched: 6. Germline values: CDR1 DFQATT, CDR2 SNEGSKA (reference sequence). The CDR3 runs 16 residues. CDR3 protein: CSARPGLAGTQETQYF. CDR3 sequence (DNA): TGCAGTGCTAGGCCTGGACTAGCGGGGACCCAAGAGACCCAGTACTTC.

This clonotype was found many times. The chain couples TRBV5-1 to TRBJ2-5, with D possibly called TRBD1 or TRBD2 (5 bases each). V was cut by 7 bases and J by 6 bases, with 16 bases left in between. CDR1 and CDR2 from the germline V gene are SGHRS and YFSETQ. This CDR3 contains 13 residues. DNA for the CDR3: TGCGCCAGCCATCCTTCCTTGGGACAGACCCAGTACTTC. It specifies CASHPSLGQTQYF.

The chain has TRBV20-1 and TRBJ2-1, with D maybe TRBD2 (6 bases). The CDR3 runs 15 residues. Trimming took off 1 base at V and 4 bases at J, with 14 bases between the two ends. CDR1 is DFQATT, CDR2 SNEGSKA, per germline (reference sequence). This CDR3 is CSARVNGRKYNEQFF. In nucleotides, the CDR3 is TGCAGTGCTAGAGTTAACGGGAGAAAATACAATGAGCAGTTCTTC.

This clonotype was seen only a few times. V and J are TRBV11-2 and TRBJ1-2, with D maybe TRBD1 (5 bases). Germline V CDR1 and CDR2: SGHAT, FQNNGV. With 4 bases removed from V and 1 base from J, the gap between germline ends came to 13 bases. The length of the CDR3 is 15 residues. For the CDR3, the DNA is TGTGCCAGCAGCTCCCTCGACAGTCTTAACTATGGCTACACCTTC. It specifies CASSSLDSLNYGYTF.

The rearrangement links TRBV4-3 to TRBJ2-7, with D possibly being TRBD1 (6 bases). This CDR3 region has 15 residues. V was pared by 0 bases and J by 1 base, with 10 bases between. CDR1 is LGHNA and CDR2 is YSLEER in the germline V gene. CDR3: CASSQDQGLSYEQYF. The CDR3 nucleotides read TGCGCCAGCAGCCAAGATCAGGGGCTGTCCTACGAGCAGTACTTC.

This clonotype has only a few counts. V is TRBV11-2 and J is TRBJ2-5; D may be TRBD2 (6 bases). CDR1 is SGHAT and CDR2 is FQNNGV in the germline V gene. Trimming removed 5 bases at V and 5 bases at J, with 15 bases between. CDR3 length equals 14 residues. CDR3 residues: CASSPTGEFETQYF. For the CDR3, the DNA is TGTGCCAGCAGCCCGACGGGGGAGTTTGAGACCCAGTACTTC.

This chain uses TRBV29-1 with TRBJ2-7, with D maybe TRBD1 (6 bases). V lost 6 bases, J lost 0 bases, and 12 bases lay in between. This CDR3 region has 13 residues. Germline V gene lookup returns CDR1 SQVTM and CDR2 ANQGSEA. CDR3 sequence reads: CSVARQVSYEQYF. CDR3 bases: TGCAGCGTGGCCCGACAGGTCTCCTACGAGCAGTACTTC.

This chain connects TRBV7-9 to TRBJ2-3, with D uncertain. CDR3 length: 15 amino acids. The V end lost 4 bases, the J end lost 6 bases, and 17 bases lay between the germline ends. Germline CDR1 SEHNR, CDR2 FQNEAQ (reference sequence). CDR3: CASSSTEETADTQYF. CDR3 coding DNA: TGTGCCAGCAGCTCAACCGAGGAAACGGCGGATACGCAGTATTTT.

The chain carries TRBV12-5 and TRBJ1-1, with D possibly being TRBD1 (5 bases). Germline V gene sequence: CDR1 LGHNT, CDR2 FRNRAP. The CDR3 consists of 12 residues. Trimming took off 6 bases at V and 11 bases at J, with 16 bases between the two ends. The CDR3 reads CASGGDGNWAFF. CDR3 DNA: TGTGCTAGTGGGGGGGACGGAAACTGGGCTTTCTTT.